The 9 T cell receptor beta chains below all came from one sample that was sequenced in a study of blood T cells in healthy people across ages. A sample-barcoded 5' primer and a J-beta primer mix were used in a second PCR of roughly 7 to 12 cycles. MiXCR was run by TCRdb on the 5' RACE reads, yielding one entry per CDR3 protein. The table includes about 1,000,000 distinct CDR3 sequences, 40% to 45% detected once. Source material: blood. These receptors all stem from an older woman in good health.

This sequence joins TRBV7-3 and TRBJ2-7; D ambiguous. Germline loops: CDR1 SGHTA, CDR2 FQGTGA. The CDR3 totals 15 residues. V lost 0 bases and J lost 0, with 9 bases in between. DNA for the CDR3: TGTGCCAGCAGCTTAACCCCGGACGACTCCTACGAGCAGTACTTC. It encodes CASSLTPDDSYEQYF.

This clonotype was observed a few times. The V and J genes are TRBV28 and TRBJ2-5, with D possibly matching TRBD1 (5 bases). The J call may be in error: the DNA end matches TRBJ2-7 better. This CDR3 comprises 14 residues. Germline CDR1 MDHEN, CDR2 SYDVKM. The CDR3: CASRDLSSGYEQYF. The CDR3 nucleotides read TGTGCCAGCCGTGACCTGAGTTCAGGGTACGAGCAGTACTTC.

This chain joins TRBV2 and TRBJ2-1; no reliable D call. V dropped 3 bases and J dropped 6 bases, with 9 bases sitting between them. The CDR3 loop spans 13 amino acids. Germline-derived CDR1 and CDR2 are SNHLY and FYNNEI. CDR3 nucleotides: TGTGCCAGCAGTGACGGCAGACTCAATGAGCAGTTCTTC. Encoded protein: CASSDGRLNEQFF.

This clonotype was counted between two and nine times. The chain uses TRBV7-8 and TRBJ2-1; a possible D gene is TRBD1 (8 bases). The germline V gene encodes CDR1 SGHVS and CDR2 FQNEAQ. The V end lost 5 bases, the J end lost 10 bases, and 21 bases lay between the germline ends. This CDR3 region has 15 residues. DNA for the CDR3: TGTGCCAGCAGCCAACCGGGGGGACAGGCTGCCGAGCAGTTCTTC. It codes for CASSQPGGQAAEQFF.

This clonotype was seen a handful of times. This chain connects TRBV3-1 to TRBJ2-4, with 9 bases aligning to TRBD1. V shed 4 bases and J 4 bases; nucleotides not matched to a gene: 5. The CDR3 consists of 15 residues. Germline values: CDR1 LGHDT, CDR2 YNNKEL (reference sequence). The chain's CDR3 is CASSPSGTGKNIQYF. The CDR3 region has the DNA TGTGCCAGCAGCCCATCCGGGACAGGGAAAAACATTCAGTACTTC.

With respect to this clonotype: A read error may explain this, as a much larger clone is one base away. The rearrangement uses TRBV7-2 and TRBJ2-5; 8 nucleotides line up with TRBD1. Germline CDR1 is SGHTA and CDR2 is FQGNSA. There are 17 residues in the CDR3. With 5 bases clipped from V and 11 bases from J, the junction kept 22 bases outside the gene matches. In DNA form, the CDR3 reads TGTGCCAGCAGCCCCAGGGGGCGGAATAGCCACAAGTACGGGCAGTACTTC. This translates into CASSPRGRNSHKYGQYF. Together with reference TRBV7-2 and TRBJ2-5, the CDR3 gives the full variable domain: GAGVSQSPSNKVTEKGKDVELRCDPISGHTALYWYRQSLGQGLEFLIYFQGNSAPDKSGLPSDRFSAERTGGSVSTLTIQRTQQEDSAVYLCASSPRGRNSHKYGQYFGPGTRLLVL.

This chain uses TRBV24-1 with TRBJ2-7; 7 nucleotides align to TRBD1. V lost 4 bases and J lost 2; bases outside the gene matches: 7. Germline loops: CDR1 KGHDR, CDR2 SFDVKD. This CDR3 contains 15 residues. The CDR3 nucleotides read TGTGCCACCAGTGAGCGGACAGGCTTAGCCTACGAGCAGTACTTC. It specifies CATSERTGLAYEQYF.

J is TRBJ1-1 and V is TRBV6-2 or TRBV6-3; the D gene is possibly TRBD1 (6 bases). V lost 0 bases, J lost 2 bases, and 13 bases lay in between. There are 16 residues in the CDR3. Germline CDR1 and CDR2: MNHEY and SVGEGT. The chain's CDR3 is CASSYSPGAENTEAFF. The DNA for the CDR3 is TGTGCCAGCAGTTACTCTCCGGGGGCCGAAAACACTGAAGCTTTCTTT.

This sequence joins TRBV6-1 and TRBJ2-5; possibly TRBD2 for D (5 bases). The better agreement between TRBJ2-7 and the DNA end casts doubt on the J call. CDR3 length: 12 amino acids. Looked up from germline, CDR1 is MNHNS and CDR2 is SASEGT. Here the CDR3 DNA reads TGTGCCAGCAGTGAAATCCGGGGCGAGCAGTACTTC. Translation gives CASSEIRGEQYF.